These T cell receptor beta chains were read from a single sample in a study of blood T cell repertoires in COVID-19. Sequencing was performed with immunoSEQ multiplex PCR; in TCRdb, only in-frame clones are kept and a portion is missing. The profile shows about 180,000 clones, roughly 88% of them singletons. Sample: peripheral blood. Receptor source: a human donor with active or convalescent COVID-19. The donor label of this sample is uncertain. CDR3s include the opening cysteine and the closing phenylalanine or tryptophan. Fields, in order: clone size, J gene, D gene, V gene, CDR3 protein, CDR3 DNA. The D gene is left open where the match is weak. Only part of the rows carry a size: once, few, many, or a class if the clone is expanded.

>.|TRBJ2-7|.|TRBV7-9
CASSTPGQSYEQYF
TGTGCCAGCAGCACCCCGGGACAATCCTACGAGCAGTACTTC
>once|TRBJ2-5|TRBD1|TRBV19
CASSWDRGSQETQYF
TGTGCCAGTAGTTGGGACAGGGGAAGCCAAGAGACCCAGTACTTC
>.|TRBJ2-5|.|TRBV2
CASSPPLRETQYF
TGTGCCAGCAGTCCCCCACTACGCGAGACCCAGTACTTC
>.|TRBJ2-3|TRBD1|TRBV27
CASSLRSTGGGLTDTQYF
TGTGCCAGCAGTTTAAGATCGACAGGGGGGGGGCTCACAGATACGCAGTATTTT
>.|TRBJ2-1|TRBD2|TRBV13
CASSPSTSVQFF
TGTGCCAGCAGCCCCTCGACTAGCGTGCAGTTCTTC
>.|TRBJ2-5|.|TRBV9
CASSPRTVPETQYF
TGTGCCAGCAGCCCCCGGACAGTCCCGGAGACCCAGTACTTC
>.|TRBJ1-2|.|TRBV4-1
CASSQRGDGYTF
TGCGCCAGCAGCCAACGGGGTGACGGCTACACCTTC
>.|TRBJ1-4|TRBD1|TRBV3-1/TRBV3-2
CASSFRDSYGKLFF
TGTGCCAGCAGTTTCCGGGACAGTTACGGAAAACTGTTTTTT
>.|TRBJ1-2|.|TRBV7-2
CASSLKAGYGYTF
TGTGCCAGCAGCTTAAAAGCCGGCTATGGCTACACCTTC
>.|TRBJ2-5|TRBD2|TRBV11-3
CASSLPRTSGRFDETQYF
TGTGCCAGCAGCTTACCACGGACTAGCGGGAGATTTGACGAGACCCAGTACTTC
>.|TRBJ1-2|.|TRBV30
CAWNPQHGPRGYGYTF
TGTGCCTGGAATCCCCAACATGGTCCTCGAGGGTATGGCTACACCTTC
>.|TRBJ2-3|.|TRBV4-1
CASSQRQGGDTQYF
TGCGCCAGCAGCCAAAGGCAGGGAGGAGATACGCAGTATTTT
>.|TRBJ2-1|TRBD1|TRBV9
CASSVGQGSYNEQFF
TGTGCCAGCAGCGTAGGACAGGGGAGCTACAATGAGCAGTTCTTC
>.|TRBJ1-4|TRBD1|TRBV5-4
CASSSQGLNEKLFF
TGTGCCAGCAGTTCACAGGGGCTTAATGAAAAACTGTTTTTT
>.|TRBJ1-1|.|TRBV6-5
CASTRSLDTEAFF
TGTGCCAGCACCCGTAGTCTGGACACTGAAGCTTTCTTT
>once|TRBJ2-1|TRBD2|TRBV9
CASSVLAEGREQFF
TGTGCCAGCAGCGTCCTAGCGGAAGGGAGGGAGCAGTTCTTC
>.|TRBJ2-7|TRBD1|TRBV7-6
CASSRDEGAYEQYF
TGTGCCAGCAGCCGGGACGAGGGGGCTTACGAGCAGTACTTC
>few|TRBJ2-1|.|TRBV5-1
CASSLEKPSSYNEQFF
TGCGCCAGCAGCTTGGAGAAGCCCTCCTCCTACAATGAGCAGTTCTTC
>.|TRBJ1-2|.|TRBV6-5
CASSEDYGYTF
TGTGCCAGCTCGGAGGACTATGGCTACACCTTC
>.|TRBJ1-1|TRBD1|TRBV28
CASSLRDRGTEAFF
TGTGCCAGCAGTTTACGGGACAGGGGCACTGAAGCTTTCTTT
>.|TRBJ1-3|TRBD1|TRBV19
CASRAGQGVNTIYF
TGTGCCAGTAGGGCCGGACAGGGCGTAAACACCATATATTTT
>.|TRBJ1-3|.|TRBV27
CASSPRRDGNTIYF
TGTGCCAGCAGTCCCCGGAGGGATGGAAACACCATATATTTT
>.|TRBJ2-7|TRBD1|TRBV11-1
CASSPDRGDEQYF
TGTGCCAGCAGCCCGGACAGGGGAGACGAGCAGTACTTC
>.|TRBJ2-7|TRBD1|TRBV7-6
CASSPGPRDRGDEQYF
TGTGCCAGCAGCCCCGGCCCCCGGGACAGGGGCGACGAGCAGTACTTC
>once|TRBJ1-5|.|TRBV27
CASSLGGQPQHF
TGTGCCAGCAGTTTAGGAGGTCAGCCCCAGCATTTT
>.|TRBJ1-5|.|TRBV4-1
CASSFETGTPNIPQHF
TGCGCCAGCAGCTTCGAAACCGGGACACCAAATATCCCCCAGCATTTT
>.|TRBJ1-5|.|TRBV30
CAWSVSGVRSPQHF
TGTGCCTGGAGTGTATCAGGGGTACGCTCGCCCCAGCATTTT
>.|TRBJ1-2|TRBD1|TRBV11-2
CASSPAGTGFEYYGYTF
TGTGCCAGCAGCCCGGCGGGGACAGGGTTTGAATACTATGGCTACACCTTC
>.|TRBJ1-5|.|TRBV27
CASSLIPGGNQPQHF
TGTGCCAGCAGTTTAATCCCAGGGGGCAATCAGCCCCAGCATTTT
>.|TRBJ2-7|.|TRBV9
CASATGRVSYEQYF
TGTGCCAGCGCTACAGGGAGGGTATCCTACGAGCAGTACTTC
>.|TRBJ2-3|TRBD2|TRBV5-1
CASNTHTGLVADTQYF
TGCGCCAGCAATACCCATACCGGACTAGTTGCAGATACGCAGTATTTT
>.|TRBJ2-3|TRBD2|TRBV7-3
CASSPGLAGADTQYF
TGTGCCAGCAGCCCTGGACTAGCGGGAGCCGATACGCAGTATTTT
>.|TRBJ2-1|TRBD2|TRBV7-9
CASSFASGSSEQFF
TGTGCCAGCAGCTTTGCTAGCGGGAGTAGTGAGCAGTTCTTC
>.|TRBJ2-7|TRBD1|TRBV7-9
CASSLGQGYYEQYF
TGTGCCAGCAGCTTAGGACAGGGGTACTACGAGCAGTACTTC
>.|TRBJ2-7|TRBD2|TRBV6-2/TRBV6-3
CASSSDPGLPEQYF
TGTGCCAGCAGCTCAGATCCGGGACTACCCGAGCAGTACTTC
>.|TRBJ1-5|.|TRBV30
CAWSSDLGNQPQHF
TGTGCCTGGAGTTCCGATTTAGGCAATCAGCCCCAGCATTTT
>.|TRBJ1-3|.|TRBV28
CASRQGLENTIYF
TGTGCCAGCAGGCAGGGGTTGGAAAACACCATATATTTT
>.|TRBJ2-1|TRBD2|TRBV12-3/TRBV12-4
CASSLGLAYEQFF
TGTGCCAGCAGCCTAGGACTAGCCTATGAGCAGTTCTTC
>.|TRBJ1-2|.|TRBV28
CASSPQARGYGYTF
TGTGCCAGCAGTCCACAAGCACGGGGGTATGGCTACACCTTC
>few|TRBJ1-1|TRBD1|TRBV19
CATLRGPGTEAFF
TGTGCCACACTGAGGGGGCCAGGCACTGAAGCTTTCTTT